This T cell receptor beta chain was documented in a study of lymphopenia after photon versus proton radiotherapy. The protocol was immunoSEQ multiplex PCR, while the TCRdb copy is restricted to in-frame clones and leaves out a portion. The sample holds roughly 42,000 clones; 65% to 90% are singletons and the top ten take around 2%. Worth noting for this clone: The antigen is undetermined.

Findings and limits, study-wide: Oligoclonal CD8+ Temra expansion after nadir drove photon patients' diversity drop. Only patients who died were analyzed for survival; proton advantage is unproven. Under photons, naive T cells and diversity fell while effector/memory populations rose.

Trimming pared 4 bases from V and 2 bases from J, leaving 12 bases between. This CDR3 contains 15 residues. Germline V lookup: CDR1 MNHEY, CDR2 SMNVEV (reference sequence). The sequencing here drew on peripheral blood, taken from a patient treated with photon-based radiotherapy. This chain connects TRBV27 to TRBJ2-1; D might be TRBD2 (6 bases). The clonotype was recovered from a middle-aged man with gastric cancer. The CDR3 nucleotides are TGTGCCAGCAGTTACGGGGGACGAACCTACAATGAGCAGTTCTTC. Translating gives CASSYGGRTYNEQFF.